The rows below give T cell receptor beta chains drawn from one sample of a study of T cell clones after liver transplantation. Profiled with immunoSEQ multiplex PCR; TCRdb holds only in-frame clones, not every one. Among roughly 80,000 clones listed, over 80% were seen once. This material consisted of CD4+ T cells from blood, taken 46 months after liver transplant. These receptors were obtained from a human patient who received a liver transplant. The T cells may partly be graft donor cells. The CDR3 runs from the conserved cysteine through the conserved F or W. The D gene is left open where the match is weak. Some rows have no size entry. The others give once, few or many, or a class for an expanded clone.

cdr3_nt cdr3_aa d_call v_call clone_size j_call
TGTGCCAGCAGCCCAATGAACCCCTTCGGAGGAAACACCATATATTTT CASSPMNPFGGNTIYF NA TRBV9 once TRBJ1-3
TGTGCCAGCAGTTTATCCGGGACAGGCTCCTACGAGCAGTACTTC CASSLSGTGSYEQYF TRBD1 TRBV28 once TRBJ2-7
TGCGCCAGCAGCTTGGCCTCGGGCGGTGAGCAGTTCTTC CASSLASGGEQFF NA TRBV5-1 NA TRBJ2-1
TGCGCCAGCCTCTGGGGGGAGAGGGCTGAAGCTTTCTTT CASLWGERAEAFF NA TRBV10-2 once TRBJ1-1
TGTGCCAGCAGCTTTGGGCCTCTAGCCAAAAACATTCAGTACTTC CASSFGPLAKNIQYF NA TRBV7-2 NA TRBJ2-4
TGTGCCAGTAGTAGCAGGGGTTCTGGGGCCAACGTCCTGACTTTC CASSSRGSGANVLTF NA TRBV19 NA TRBJ2-6
TGTGCCAGCAGTCGCCGGGGCGAGCAGTACTTC CASSRRGEQYF NA TRBV11-2 few TRBJ2-7
TGTGCCAGCAGTGGGCGAACAGGGGGCACCGGGGAGCTGTTTTTT CASSGRTGGTGELFF TRBD1 TRBV2 NA TRBJ2-2
TGTGCCAGCAGTTTTTGGGGATCTAGCACAGATACGCAGTATTTT CASSFWGSSTDTQYF NA TRBV27 NA TRBJ2-3
TGTGCCAGCTCCCAGAGTTGGGGAGATAGCAATCAGCCCCAGCATTTT CASSQSWGDSNQPQHF NA TRBV18 NA TRBJ1-5
TGCGCCAGCAGCTTACAGGGGAGCACAGATACGCAGTATTTT CASSLQGSTDTQYF TRBD1 TRBV5-1 NA TRBJ2-3
TGTGCCAGCAGTTTCGTCCCAGGGTTGAATCAGCCCCAGCATTTT CASSFVPGLNQPQHF NA TRBV27 NA TRBJ1-5
TGTGCCAGCAGCGACCTAGCGGGAGGGCCCTCGTACAATGAGCAGTTCTTC CASSDLAGGPSYNEQFF TRBD2 TRBV28 NA TRBJ2-1
TGTGCCAGCAGCCTGATGCGGGACAGGGCTCAGCCCCAGCATTTT CASSLMRDRAQPQHF TRBD1 TRBV7-2 medium-sized TRBJ1-5
TGTGCCAGCAGCCGTTGGGGGCTGAGCAATCAGCCCCAGCATTTT CASSRWGLSNQPQHF NA TRBV2 NA TRBJ1-5
TGTGCCAGCAGCTTGAGCAGGACTAATGAAAAACTGTTTTTT CASSLSRTNEKLFF NA TRBV7-9 NA TRBJ1-4
TGCGCCAGCAAGAAAGGACACTCTGGAAACACCATATATTTT CASKKGHSGNTIYF NA TRBV4-1 NA TRBJ1-3
TGTGCCAGCAGCCCAGGGGGCAATCAGCCCCAGCATTTT CASSPGGNQPQHF NA TRBV6-5 once TRBJ1-5
TGTGCCAGCAGTTTATTGGGGGCTGGGGCCAACGTCCTGACTTTC CASSLLGAGANVLTF NA TRBV27 NA TRBJ2-6
TGTGCCATCAGTGCGGGGACAGGGCCAACTAATGAAAAACTGTTTTTT CAISAGTGPTNEKLFF TRBD1 TRBV10-3 NA TRBJ1-4
TGTGCCAGCAGCCCCCGGGGGATTTATGGCTACACCTTC CASSPRGIYGYTF NA TRBV9 once TRBJ1-2
TGTGCCAGCAGTTCGCCGACAGGGGCCAAGCATGGCTACACCTTC CASSSPTGAKHGYTF TRBD1 TRBV28 NA TRBJ1-2
TGCGCCAGCAGCGAAAGTCAGGGACTTAGCACAGATACGCAGTATTTT CASSESQGLSTDTQYF NA TRBV10-1 NA TRBJ2-3
TGTGCCAGCAGTTTAGGGGTACAGGAGACCCAGTACTTC CASSLGVQETQYF NA TRBV28 NA TRBJ2-5
TGCGCCAGCAGCACGGGACTAGCGGTGGTCGAGCAGTACTTC CASSTGLAVVEQYF TRBD2 TRBV5-1 NA TRBJ2-7
TGTGCCAGCAGGTGGACAGGGGGTCCAACCTACGAGCAGTACTTC CASRWTGGPTYEQYF TRBD1 TRBV28 NA TRBJ2-7
TGTGCCAGCAGCTTAAAGAGGGTTAGCACAGATACGCAGTATTTT CASSLKRVSTDTQYF NA TRBV7-8 NA TRBJ2-3
TGTGCCAGCAGCCCAGGAAACAGCGTTCAAGGCTACACCTTC CASSPGNSVQGYTF NA TRBV11-2 NA TRBJ1-2
TGCGCCAGCAGCCAGTCTCATGGCTTCGGAAAACTGTTTTTT CASSQSHGFGKLFF NA TRBV4-1 few TRBJ1-4
TGTGCCAGCAGCGTGGGTGTATGGAGACAGTACCAAGAGACCCAGTACTTC CASSVGVWRQYQETQYF NA TRBV9 NA TRBJ2-5
TGTGCCAGCAGCCTTAGCCCAGGGGTGGGACGTGCTTTCTTT CASSLSPGVGRAFF NA TRBV7-9 few TRBJ1-1
TGTGCCAGCTCAGCTCTTTCACAGGGTAATAACTATGGCTACACCTTC CASSALSQGNNYGYTF NA TRBV18 once TRBJ1-2
TGTGCCAGCAGCATCTCCCATTACAATGAGCAGTTCTTC CASSISHYNEQFF NA TRBV6-6 once TRBJ2-1
TGTGCCAGCAGTTTATGGGGAGTCGGTGAAAAACTGTTTTTT CASSLWGVGEKLFF NA TRBV28 NA TRBJ1-4
TGTGCCAGCAGCCCCAGCGGGAGTATTGAAGAGACCCAGTACTTC CASSPSGSIEETQYF TRBD2 TRBV7-7 few TRBJ2-5
TGTGCCAGCAGGGACAGGGGGAGGGCGAACACTGAAGCTTTCTTT CASRDRGRANTEAFF TRBD1 TRBV2 NA TRBJ1-1
TGTGCCAGCAGTTACTCGAGGTACGAGCAGTACTTC CASSYSRYEQYF NA TRBV6-6 NA TRBJ2-7
TGTGCCAGCAGCCCATCCGGGAGATGGGGCGAGCAGTACTTC CASSPSGRWGEQYF NA TRBV5-6 NA TRBJ2-7
TGCAGCGTTGAGCGGATGTACGAGCAGTTCTTC CSVERMYEQFF NA TRBV29-1 few TRBJ2-1
TGTGCCAGTAGTCGGGGGACATTCTACGAGCAGTACTTC CASSRGTFYEQYF NA TRBV19 NA TRBJ2-7
TGTGCCAGCAGCGTCTTGTTGACAGGGGTGAACACTGAAGCTTTCTTT CASSVLLTGVNTEAFF TRBD1 TRBV9 once TRBJ1-1
TGTGCCAGCAGCCGGGACAGAGTAAATCAGCCCCAGCATTTT CASSRDRVNQPQHF TRBD1 TRBV7-2 NA TRBJ1-5
TGTGCCAGCAGCCCCCGTGCGGGCGTCGGAGGGGAGCAGTACTTC CASSPRAGVGGEQYF NA TRBV4-2 NA TRBJ2-7
TGTGCCAGCAGCTTAGAGACAGGAGTAGCGAACACTGAAGCTTTCTTT CASSLETGVANTEAFF NA TRBV7-2 NA TRBJ1-1
TGTGCCTCCCTGGGGACTAGCGACAACACCGGGGAGCTGTTTTTT CASLGTSDNTGELFF TRBD2 TRBV10-3 NA TRBJ2-2